The 28 T cell receptor beta chains below come from one sample, sequenced in a study of blood T cell repertoires in COVID-19. Assay used: immunoSEQ multiplex PCR; TCRdb lists only in-frame clones, some missing. The sample lists about 310,000 clones, 89% seen once, with roughly a tenth in the top ten. Sequencing used PBMCs or T cells enriched from blood (not recorded which). These receptors were obtained from a woman between 40 and 50 years old who had recovered from COVID-19.

The chain couples TRBV6-5 to TRBJ2-7, with D tentatively TRBD1 (6 bases). The germline CDR1 and CDR2 sequences are MNHEY and SVGAGI. This CDR3 comprises 14 residues. V shed 5 bases and J shed 6 bases, with 17 bases lying between them. The CDR3 bases are TGTGCCAGCAGTCTTACAGGGAAGGGACGCGAGCAGTACTTC. This sequence encodes CASSLTGKGREQYF.

The genes are TRBV27 and TRBJ2-7, with 9 bases lining up with TRBD2. Germline CDR1 reads MNHEY; CDR2 reads SMNVEV (reference sequence). The CDR3 consists of 15 residues. V dropped 6 bases and J dropped 0; count of bases not matched to a gene: 6. The CDR3 here is CASRIAGDSSYEQYF. The CDR3 DNA reads TGTGCCAGCAGAATAGCGGGGGATAGCTCCTACGAGCAGTACTTC.

The chain carries TRBV7-6 and TRBJ2-1; TRBD2 matches 9 bases. V shed 10 bases and J 5 bases; nucleotides not matched to a gene: 15. The germline V gene encodes CDR1 SGHVS and CDR2 FNYEAQ. The CDR3 runs 16 residues. CDR3 nucleotide sequence: TGTGCCAACCTAACTGGGGCTAGCGGGGCAGACAATGAGCAGTTCTTC. Its translation: CANLTGASGADNEQFF. Together with reference TRBV7-6 and TRBJ2-1, the CDR3 gives the full variable domain: GAGVSQSPRYKVTKRGQDVALRCDPISGHVSLYWYRQALGQGPEFLTYFNYEAQQDKSGLPNDRFSAERPEGSISTLTIQRTEQRDSAMYRCANLTGASGADNEQFFGPGTRLTVL.

This chain joins TRBV10-3 and TRBJ2-7, with a weak D call TRBD1 (6 bases). This CDR3 spans 13 amino acids. Germline CDR1 and CDR2: ENHRY and SYGVKD. Trimming left V 5 bases short and J 2 bases short, with 10 bases between. CDR3 nucleotide sequence: TGTGCCATCAGTATCGGACAGCCCTACGAGCAGTACTTC. It yields the protein CAISIGQPYEQYF.

J is TRBJ1-2 and V is TRBV6-5; D not certain. V was pared by 6 bases and J by 8 bases, with 13 bases between. Germline V gives CDR1 MNHEY, CDR2 SVGAGI. CDR3 size: 12 residues. This CDR3 is CASRYKTGGYTF. CDR3 nucleotide sequence: TGTGCCAGCAGATATAAAACGGGGGGCTACACCTTC.

This clone was recorded a few times. The V call is TRBV7-3, the J call TRBJ1-4; 10 bases agree with TRBD1. CDR3 length equals 13 residues. CDR1 and CDR2 (germline): SGHTA, FQGTGA. Trimming took 8 bases from V and 8 from J; bases not matched to a gene: 5. CDR3 in DNA: TGTGCCAGCTCCCGGGACAGGGGCGAAAAACTGTTTTTT. Translating gives CASSRDRGEKLFF.

The chain links TRBV7-9 to TRBJ2-7, with unresolved D. Looked up from germline, CDR1 is SEHNR and CDR2 is FQNEAQ (reference sequence). Trimming removed 5 bases from V and 0 bases from J, with 8 bases in between. This CDR3 region has 13 residues. The CDR3 coding sequence is TGTGCCAGCAGCCCCGAGCTCTCCTACGAGCAGTACTTC. Its protein product is CASSPELSYEQYF.

The V call is TRBV12-3 or TRBV12-4, the J call TRBJ2-7; D uncertain. The V and J ends lost 5 bases and 6 bases respectively, with 8 bases between them. The CDR3 length is 11 residues. DNA of the CDR3: TGTGCCAGCAGTGAAACACCCGAGCAGTACTTC. Protein product: CASSETPEQYF.

The rearrangement joins TRBV27 to TRBJ2-3, with TRBD1 matching 8 bases. This CDR3 is 13 amino acids long. With V trimmed by 4 bases and J by 3 bases, 0 bases remained unmatched. Germline loops: CDR1 MNHEY, CDR2 SMNVEV (reference sequence). The CDR3 DNA reads as TGTGCCAGCAGTTGGACAGGGACAGATACGCAGTATTTT. This gives the protein CASSWTGTDTQYF.

The DNA of the CDR3 is TGTGCCTGGAGAGATCCCGACAGGGGCGAAAAACTGTTTTTT. It yields the protein CAWRDPDRGEKLFF. The V call is TRBV30, the J call TRBJ1-4; 8 bases align to TRBD1. The CDR3 runs to 14 residues. The V segment lost 3 bases and the J segment 8 bases; nucleotides outside the gene matches: 8. From germline, CDR1 is GTSNPN and CDR2 SVGIG (reference sequence).

Details on this clone: This sample also contains other DNA sequences that code for the same CDR3. The chain joins TRBV7-9 to TRBJ1-1; D is uncertain. The CDR3 loop spans 14 amino acids. Deletions cut 1 base from V and 0 bases from J, with 6 bases between. CDR1 and CDR2 from the germline V gene are SEHNR and FQNEAQ (reference sequence). The CDR3 here is CASSLGGLNTEAFF. In DNA form, the CDR3 reads TGTGCCAGCAGCTTAGGAGGGTTGAACACTGAAGCTTTCTTT.

V is TRBV7-3 and J is TRBJ2-5; D perhaps matches TRBD1 (6 bases). The germline V and J ends were trimmed by 4 bases and 4 bases, with 13 bases remaining between them. The germline V gene encodes CDR1 SGHTA and CDR2 FQGTGA. This CDR3 comprises 14 residues. The CDR3 nucleotides read TGTGCCAGCAGCTCATCCAGGGGTGGAGAGACCCAGTACTTC. It yields the protein CASSSSRGGETQYF.

J is TRBJ1-2 and V is TRBV24-1; 9 nucleotides match TRBD1. Looked up from germline, CDR1 is KGHDR and CDR2 is SFDVKD. The CDR3 is 16 residues long. V lost 3 bases to trimming and J lost 3 bases; unmatched junction nucleotides: 7. Here the CDR3 DNA reads TGTGCCACCAGTGATCCATCGACAGGGGGATACTATGGCTACACCTTC. Amino acids: CATSDPSTGGYYGYTF.

This sequence joins TRBV19 and TRBJ2-7; 12 bases map to TRBD2. This CDR3 has 14 amino acids. V dropped 10 bases and J dropped 2; count of bases not matched to a gene: 6. Germline V CDR1 and CDR2: LNHDA, SQIVND (reference sequence). The CDR3 protein is CATALAGGPYEQYF. The DNA of the CDR3 is TGTGCCACAGCACTAGCGGGGGGCCCCTACGAGCAGTACTTC.

This chain connects TRBV4-1 to TRBJ1-1; D is possibly TRBD1 (5 bases). CDR3 length equals 14 residues. CDR1 is MGHRA, CDR2 YSYEKL, per germline. V lost 4 bases and J lost 1, with 10 bases in between. CDR3 in amino acids: CASSPGLRNTEAFF. CDR3 DNA: TGCGCCAGCAGCCCGGGACTGAGGAACACTGAAGCTTTCTTT.

The chain joins TRBV4-1 to TRBJ2-5; 9 nucleotides line up with TRBD2. CDR3 length equals 16 residues. Germline V lookup: CDR1 MGHRA, CDR2 YSYEKL. The V gene end was trimmed by 1 base and the J gene end by 5 bases; junction bases not matched to a gene: 8. CDR3 amino acids: CASSQARGGPRETQYF. The CDR3 nucleotides read TGCGCCAGCAGCCAAGCGCGGGGGGGGCCTAGGGAGACCCAGTACTTC.

The J gene is TRBJ1-2, the V gene TRBV7-3; perhaps TRBD1 as D (6 bases). V was cut by 5 bases and J by 3 bases, with 16 bases left in between. The CDR3 covers 15 residues. CDR1 and CDR2 from the germline V gene are SGHTA and FQGTGA. The CDR3, as DNA: TGTGCCAGCAGCCTCCTAGGGGGGGGCTACTATGGCTACACCTTC. Translating it yields CASSLLGGGYYGYTF.

Turning to this clone: Germline is not matched at one junction end, which may reflect a read error. The rearrangement joins TRBV7-7 to TRBJ2-5, with D perhaps assigned TRBD1 or TRBD2 (5 bases each). CDR1 and CDR2 from the germline V gene are SSHAT and FNYEAQ (reference sequence). The CDR3 consists of 15 residues. In DNA, the CDR3 is TGTGCTAGCAGCTTAGGACTTCCAGCAGGGGAGACCCAGTACTTC. It yields the protein CASSLGLPAGETQYF.

The genes are TRBV4-3 and TRBJ2-7; TRBD2 might be the D (5 bases). The CDR3 totals 15 residues. The V end was cut by 0 bases, the J end by 2 bases, with 11 bases between. CDR1 and CDR2 from the germline V gene are LGHNA and YSLEER. The CDR3 nucleotides are TGCGCCAGCAGCCAAGATCGCGGAGGTCCCTACGAGCAGTACTTC. Residues: CASSQDRGGPYEQYF.

The chain has TRBV30 and TRBJ2-7; perhaps TRBD1 as D (6 bases). Trimming pared 3 bases from V and 7 bases from J, leaving 16 bases between. The germline V gene encodes CDR1 GTSNPN and CDR2 SVGIG (reference sequence). The CDR3 loop spans 13 amino acids. CDR3 in amino acids: CAWSQQGPQEQYF. CDR3 in DNA: TGTGCCTGGAGCCAACAGGGACCCCAGGAGCAGTACTTC.

The chain combines TRBV5-4 with TRBJ1-1; D possibly corresponds to TRBD1 (6 bases). CDR3 length: 13 residues. V dropped 4 bases and J dropped 5 bases, with 12 bases sitting between them. The V gene's germline CDR1 is SGHNT and CDR2 YYREEE (reference sequence). CDR3 sequence (DNA): TGTGCCAGCAGCCGCGACAGGTATACTGAAGCTTTCTTT. This encodes CASSRDRYTEAFF.

The J gene is TRBJ2-1, the V gene TRBV5-1, with 8 bases lining up with TRBD1. The CDR3 spans 17 residues. The V segment lost 4 bases and the J segment 9 bases; nucleotides outside the gene matches: 18. The V gene's germline CDR1 is SGHRS and CDR2 YFSETQ. CDR3 sequence reads: CASSLFRTGPSLGEQFF. CDR3 nucleotides: TGCGCCAGCAGCCTCTTTCGGACAGGGCCCAGCCTGGGTGAGCAGTTCTTC.

V gene TRBV11-3 combines with J gene TRBJ1-6; D is ambiguous. The germline V gene has CDR1 SGHNT and CDR2 YENEEA. The V gene lost 7 bases and the J gene lost 10 bases, with 17 bases spanning the gap. The CDR3 extends over 14 amino acids. As DNA, the CDR3 is TGTGCCAGCAACCGGGGAGGGAAAGACTCACCCCTCCACTTT. It translates to CASNRGGKDSPLHF.

This clone has a handful of counts. The J gene is TRBJ1-1, the V gene TRBV29-1; a weak D match, TRBD1 (5 bases). CDR3 length equals 13 residues. CDR1 and CDR2 (germline): SQVTM, ANQGSEA. V dropped 0 bases and J dropped 11 bases, with 16 bases sitting between them. The DNA for the CDR3 is TGCAGCGTTGAAGAGAACAGATCCGGGGGGGCTTTCTTT. The encoded protein is CSVEENRSGGAFF.

This rearrangement joins TRBV2 to TRBJ2-7; D perhaps matches TRBD2 (5 bases). Germline V gene sequence: CDR1 SNHLY, CDR2 FYNNEI. V lost 5 bases and J lost 6, with 14 bases in between. This CDR3 comprises 13 residues. The CDR3 DNA reads as TGTGCCAGCAGTCGCGGAAATGAGGGCGAGCAGTACTTC. Amino acid sequence: CASSRGNEGEQYF.

The gene calls are TRBV27 and TRBJ2-7; no clear D gene. Trimming left V 7 bases short and J 2 bases short, with 6 bases between. The CDR3 is made up of 11 amino acids. In germline, CDR1 is MNHEY, CDR2 SMNVEV (reference sequence). The CDR3 region is CASTIAYEQYF. The DNA of the CDR3 is TGTGCCAGCACTATCGCCTACGAGCAGTACTTC.

The V gene is TRBV28, the J gene TRBJ1-6, with unresolved D. The CDR3 sequence is 14 residues long. V lost 7 bases and J lost 7, with 14 bases in between. CDR1 and CDR2 from the germline V gene are MDHEN and SYDVKM. The CDR3 sequence: CASNRESTNSPLHF. CDR3 nucleotides: TGTGCCAGCAATCGGGAGTCCACGAATTCACCCCTCCACTTT.

The chain couples TRBV4-1 to TRBJ1-5; D unclear. This CDR3 has 15 amino acids. Deletions cut 8 bases from V and 7 bases from J, with 21 bases between. In germline, CDR1 is MGHRA, CDR2 YSYEKL. CDR3 in DNA: TGCGCCAGCGCACCTCAAACGCCCGGGGAACAGCCCCAGCATTTT. Protein sequence: CASAPQTPGEQPQHF.